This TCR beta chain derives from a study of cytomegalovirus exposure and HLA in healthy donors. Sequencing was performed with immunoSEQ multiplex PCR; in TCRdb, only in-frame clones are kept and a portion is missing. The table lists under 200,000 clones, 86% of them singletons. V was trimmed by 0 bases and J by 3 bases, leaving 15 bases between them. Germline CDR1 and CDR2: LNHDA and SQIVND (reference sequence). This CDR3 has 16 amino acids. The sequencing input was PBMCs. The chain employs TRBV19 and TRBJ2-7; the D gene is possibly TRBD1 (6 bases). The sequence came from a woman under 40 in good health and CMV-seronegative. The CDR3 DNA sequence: TGTGCCAGTAGTATAGATCTGACAGGTGCCTTCTACGAGCAGTACTTC. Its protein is CASSIDLTGAFYEQYF.